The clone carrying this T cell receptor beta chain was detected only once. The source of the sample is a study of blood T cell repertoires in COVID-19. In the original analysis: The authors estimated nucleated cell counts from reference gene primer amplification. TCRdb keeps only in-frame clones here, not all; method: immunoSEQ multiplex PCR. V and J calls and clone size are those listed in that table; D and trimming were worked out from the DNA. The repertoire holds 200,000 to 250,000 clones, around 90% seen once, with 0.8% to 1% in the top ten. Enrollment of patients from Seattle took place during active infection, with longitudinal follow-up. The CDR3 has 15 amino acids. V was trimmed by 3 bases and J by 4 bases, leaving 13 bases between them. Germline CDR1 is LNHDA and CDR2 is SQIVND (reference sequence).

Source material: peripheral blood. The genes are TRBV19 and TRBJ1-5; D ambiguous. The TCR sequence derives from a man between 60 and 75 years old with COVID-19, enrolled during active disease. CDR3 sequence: CASSMWLGGNQPQHF. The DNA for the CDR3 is TGTGCCAGTAGTATGTGGCTTGGAGGGAATCAGCCCCAGCATTTT.